This passage covers 18 T cell receptor beta chains from one sample sequenced in a study of blood T cell repertoires in COVID-19 (dated by TCRdb to 2020 to 2022). The library relied on the immunoSEQ multiplex PCR assay. In TCRdb, the immuneACCESS table is reduced to in-frame sequences with V and J assigned. These tables do not hold every clone; where another copy was compared, an unresolved V gene accounts for under half, and the others remain unexplained. The sample table contains a few hundred thousand clones; only one count was recorded for over 80% of them. The ten largest clones represent roughly 4.6% of the sample. The sample comprised peripheral blood. Receptors were obtained from a man between 60 and 75 years old who had recovered from COVID-19.

The chain links TRBV21-1 to TRBJ2-5; the table's D call, TRBD1, was not checked against the DNA. TRBV21-1 is a pseudogene segment. The CDR3 is 14 amino acids. CDR3: CASSILTGQETQYF. DNA of the CDR3: TGTGCCAGCAGCATTCTGACAGGCCAAGAGACCCAGTACTTC.

This chain connects TRBV6-2 or TRBV6-3 to TRBJ2-3; 7 positions agree with TRBD2. The CDR3 contains 14 residues. Germline CDR1 reads MNHEY; CDR2 reads SVGEGT. The V segment lost 4 bases and the J segment 6 bases; nucleotides outside the gene matches: 7. The CDR3 is CASSLGAGWDTQYF. CDR3 in DNA: TGTGCCAGCAGTTTAGGAGCGGGGTGGGATACGCAGTATTTT.

J is TRBJ2-1 and V is TRBV7-8; 7 nucleotides agree with TRBD1. Germline CDR1 SGHVS, CDR2 FQNEAQ. The trim removed 3 bases at V and 6 bases at J, leaving 11 bases unmatched. This CDR3 is 16 amino acids long. CDR3 amino acids: CASSFTRQGVTNEQFF. The CDR3 DNA reads as TGTGCCAGCAGCTTTACACGACAGGGTGTGACCAATGAGCAGTTCTTC.

Regarding this clone: Germline and junction disagree at one end, which may indicate a read error. This sample includes further DNA sequences coding for the same CDR3. V gene TRBV18 combines with J gene TRBJ1-4, with 7 bases lining up with TRBD1. Per the germline V gene, CDR1 is KGHSH and CDR2 is LQKENI. CDR3 size: 14 residues. The DNA for the CDR3 is TGTGCCAGCTCGCCACAGGGGACTAATGAAAAACTGTTTTTT. Amino acid sequence: CASSPQGTNEKLFF.

This clone was recorded a few times. V gene TRBV4-1 combines with J gene TRBJ1-1; 10 bases are shared with TRBD1. Germline values: CDR1 MGHRA, CDR2 YSYEKL. Unmatched junction bases numbered 0, after V lost 4 bases and J lost 4 bases. The CDR3 extends over 13 amino acids. In DNA form, the CDR3 reads TGCGCCAGCAGCCGGACAGGGGGCACTGAAGCTTTCTTT. It codes for CASSRTGGTEAFF.

This sequence joins TRBV29-1 and TRBJ1-1, with D tentatively TRBD1 (6 bases). This CDR3 is 14 amino acids long. Trimming took 4 bases from V and 1 from J, leaving 13 bases between them. CDR1 SQVTM and CDR2 ANQGSEA come from the germline V gene. The CDR3 is CSVARGNRNTEAFF. The CDR3 region has the DNA TGCAGCGTTGCCAGGGGTAATAGGAACACTGAAGCTTTCTTT.

This chain links TRBV7-3 with TRBJ2-3; TRBD1 matches 10 bases. The CDR3 extends over 15 amino acids. V gave up 5 bases and J gave up 4 bases; unmatched junction bases: 6. In germline, CDR1 is SGHTA, CDR2 FQGTGA. The DNA for the CDR3 is TGTGCCAGCAGCGCCGACAGGGGGCGGGCAGATACGCAGTATTTT. It is translated as CASSADRGRADTQYF.

The chain recombines TRBV6-6 with TRBJ1-6, with D tentatively TRBD1 (6 bases). Per germline, CDR1 MNHNY and CDR2 SVGAGI (reference sequence). The CDR3 totals 12 residues. The V end was cut by 6 bases, the J end by 7 bases, with 7 bases between. The CDR3 is CASRGQNSPLHF. CDR3 bases: TGTGCCAGCAGAGGACAGAATTCACCCCTCCACTTT.

This CDR3 is CASDPGNRYEQYF. The CDR3 bases are TGTGCCAGCGACCCGGGGAATCGGTACGAGCAGTACTTC. The chain employs TRBV7-9 and TRBJ2-7; tentatively, D is TRBD2 (5 bases). The CDR3 runs to 13 residues. V gave up 8 bases and J gave up 4 bases, with 15 bases separating them. The germline CDR1 and CDR2 sequences are SEHNR and FQNEAQ (reference sequence).

With regard to this clone: One end of the junction is discordant with germline, which a read error may explain. The chain uses TRBV6-6 and TRBJ2-3; perhaps TRBD2 as D (6 bases). Germline assignment: CDR1 MNHNY and CDR2 SVGAGI (reference sequence). CDR3 length: 19 residues. CDR3 protein: CASSYSWTAAGGGTDTQYF. The CDR3 region has the DNA TGTGCCAGCAGCTACTCCTGGACGGCCGCCGGGGGTGGCACAGATACGCAGTATTTT.

This clone was seen a single time. V is TRBV6-4 and J is TRBJ2-1, with a tentative D call TRBD2 (6 bases). From germline, CDR1 is MRHNA and CDR2 SNTAGT. The germline V and J ends were trimmed by 4 bases and 7 bases, with 11 bases remaining between them. CDR3 length: 13 residues. The CDR3 nucleotides are TGTGCCAGCAGTGCGACCGCGGGGAATGAGCAGTTCTTC. It is translated as CASSATAGNEQFF.

The chain uses TRBV7-2 and TRBJ1-1, with D possibly being TRBD1 (5 bases). V was shortened by 5 bases and J by 7 bases, with 14 bases between the two germline ends. From germline, CDR1 is SGHTA and CDR2 FQGNSA. There are 13 residues in the CDR3. This CDR3 is CASSQGLNFEAFF. CDR3 DNA: TGTGCCAGCAGCCAGGGACTCAACTTTGAAGCTTTCTTT.

The chain joins TRBV19 to TRBJ1-5; TRBD1 is a possible D gene (6 bases). Germline V CDR1 and CDR2: LNHDA, SQIVND (reference sequence). Trimming removed 5 bases at V and 3 bases at J, with 14 bases between. CDR3 length: 15 residues. This CDR3 is CASSARDRPNQPQHF. The CDR3 region has the DNA TGTGCCAGTAGTGCCCGTGACAGGCCCAATCAGCCCCAGCATTTT. The variable domain in full, completed from reference TRBV19 and TRBJ1-5, reads DGGITQSPKYLFRKEGQNVTLSCEQNLNHDAMYWYRQDPGQGLRLIYYSQIVNDFQKGDIAEGYSVSREKKESFPLTVTSAQKNPTAFYLCASSARDRPNQPQHFGDGTRLSIL.

The chain recombines TRBV5-1 with TRBJ1-1; D unresolved. Germline-derived CDR1 and CDR2 are SGHRS and YFSETQ. V shed 4 bases and J shed 5 bases, with 12 bases lying between them. The CDR3 totals 13 residues. CDR3 in DNA: TGCGCCAGCAGCCCGGAGGTGGGGACTGAAGCTTTCTTT. It is translated as CASSPEVGTEAFF.

V is TRBV19 and J is TRBJ2-5, with D perhaps matching TRBD2 (7 bases). Germline V CDR1 and CDR2: LNHDA, SQIVND (reference sequence). Trimming left V 0 bases short and J 5 bases short, with 13 bases between. The CDR3 consists of 15 residues. CDR3 sequence: CASSIDLGGRETQYF. Here the CDR3 DNA reads TGTGCCAGTAGTATAGATCTCGGGGGGCGGGAGACCCAGTACTTC.

V usage is TRBV28 and J usage is TRBJ2-3; 8 nucleotides align to TRBD1. The CDR3 has 14 residues. CDR1 MDHEN and CDR2 SYDVKM come from the germline V gene. The ends lost 5 bases at V and 3 bases at J; junction bases unmatched: 4. CDR3 amino acids: CASSGGQATDTQYF. Here the CDR3 DNA reads TGTGCCAGCAGTGGGGGACAGGCGACAGATACGCAGTATTTT.

This chain uses TRBV28 with TRBJ1-1; tentatively, D is TRBD1 (5 bases). The CDR3 loop spans 14 amino acids. The germline V gene encodes CDR1 MDHEN and CDR2 SYDVKM. Between the trimmed V and J ends, which lost 7 bases and 4 bases, there was a span of 16 bases. CDR3 DNA sequence: TGTGCCAGCACCCTCCCCCGGGGGGTCACTGAAGCTTTCTTT. Its translation: CASTLPRGVTEAFF.

This clone showed up just once. The V call is TRBV28, the J call TRBJ1-3, with D possibly TRBD1 on 5 matching bases. Germline V gives CDR1 MDHEN, CDR2 SYDVKM. There are 16 residues in the CDR3. V lost 5 bases to trimming and J lost 0 bases, with 14 bases between them. The chain's CDR3 is CASSPQGLSSGNTIYF. The CDR3 nucleotides are TGTGCCAGCAGTCCCCAGGGTTTGAGCTCTGGAAACACCATATATTTT.